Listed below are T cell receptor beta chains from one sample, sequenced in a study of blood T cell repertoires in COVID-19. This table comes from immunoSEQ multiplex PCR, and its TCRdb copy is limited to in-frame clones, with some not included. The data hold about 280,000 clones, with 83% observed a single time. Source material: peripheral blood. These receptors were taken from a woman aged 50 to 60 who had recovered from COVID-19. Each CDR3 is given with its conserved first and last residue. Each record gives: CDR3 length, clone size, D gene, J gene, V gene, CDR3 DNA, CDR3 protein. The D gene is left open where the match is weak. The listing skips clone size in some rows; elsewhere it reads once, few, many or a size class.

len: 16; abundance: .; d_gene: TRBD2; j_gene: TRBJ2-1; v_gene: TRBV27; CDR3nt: TGTGCCAGCAGTTTTAGCGGGAGCCCCTCCTACAATGAGCAGTTCTTC; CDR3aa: CASSFSGSPSYNEQFF
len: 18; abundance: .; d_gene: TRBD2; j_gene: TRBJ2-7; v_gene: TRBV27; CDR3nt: TGTGCCAGCAGTTCGACTAGCGGGAGTGGGATTTGGTCCTACGAGCAGTACTTC; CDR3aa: CASSSTSGSGIWSYEQYF
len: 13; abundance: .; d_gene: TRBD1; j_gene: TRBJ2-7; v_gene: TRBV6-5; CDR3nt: TGTGCCAGCCGATTGGACAGGGGCTACGAGCAGTACTTC; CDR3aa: CASRLDRGYEQYF
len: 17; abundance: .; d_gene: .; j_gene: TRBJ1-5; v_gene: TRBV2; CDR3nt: TGTGCCAGCAGTGAAGCGATTCTCCGGGGAGGTAATCAGCCCCAGCATTTT; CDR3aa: CASSEAILRGGNQPQHF
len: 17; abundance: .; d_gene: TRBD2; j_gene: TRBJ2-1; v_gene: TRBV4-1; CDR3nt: TGCGCCAGCAGCCAAGAGGGAGGTGGGAGGGGTTACAATGAGCAGTTCTTC; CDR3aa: CASSQEGGGRGYNEQFF
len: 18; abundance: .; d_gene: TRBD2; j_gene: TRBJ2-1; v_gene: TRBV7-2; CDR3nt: TGTGCCAGCAGCTCCCCGCCCGGGACTAGCGGGAGGGAGGCTGAGCAGTTCTTC; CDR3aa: CASSSPPGTSGREAEQFF
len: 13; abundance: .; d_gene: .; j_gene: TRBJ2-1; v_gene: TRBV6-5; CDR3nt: TGTGCCAGCAGTTACAGGGGAGGTTATGAGCAGTTCTTC; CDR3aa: CASSYRGGYEQFF
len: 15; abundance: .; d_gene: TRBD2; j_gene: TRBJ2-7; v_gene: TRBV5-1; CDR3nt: TGCGCCAGCAGCCCACTAGCGGGCCGGACCTACGAGCAGTACTTC; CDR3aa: CASSPLAGRTYEQYF
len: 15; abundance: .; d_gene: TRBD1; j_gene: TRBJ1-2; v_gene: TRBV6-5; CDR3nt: TGTGCCAGCAGTTACTCAGGGACAGGGAACTATGGCTACACCTTC; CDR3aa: CASSYSGTGNYGYTF
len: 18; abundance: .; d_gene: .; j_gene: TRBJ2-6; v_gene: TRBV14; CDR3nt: TGTGCCAGCAGCCAAAGAACCACAGGGAGCTCTGGGGCCAACGTCCTGACTTTC; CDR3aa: CASSQRTTGSSGANVLTF
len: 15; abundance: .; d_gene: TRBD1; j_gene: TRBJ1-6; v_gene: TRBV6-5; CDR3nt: TGTGCCAGCAGTCCGGGGGACAGGGATTTTCCACCCCTCCACTTT; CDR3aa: CASSPGDRDFPPLHF
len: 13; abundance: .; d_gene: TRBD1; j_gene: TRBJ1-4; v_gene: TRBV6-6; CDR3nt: TGTGCCAGCAGGCCCACAGGGGAAGAAAAACTGTTTTTT; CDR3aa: CASRPTGEEKLFF
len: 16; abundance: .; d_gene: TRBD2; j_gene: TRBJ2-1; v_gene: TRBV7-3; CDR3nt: TGTGCCAGCAGCCCCGGGACTAGCGGGGGGGTCGGTGAGCAGTTCTTC; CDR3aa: CASSPGTSGGVGEQFF
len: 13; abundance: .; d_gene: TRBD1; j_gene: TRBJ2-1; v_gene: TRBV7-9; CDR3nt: TGTGCCAGCAGCCGACAGGGGGCGGGTGAGCAGTTCTTC; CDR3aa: CASSRQGAGEQFF
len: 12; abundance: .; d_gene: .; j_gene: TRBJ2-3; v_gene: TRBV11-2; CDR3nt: TGTGCCAGCAGCCGTTTCACAGATACGCAGTATTTT; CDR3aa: CASSRFTDTQYF
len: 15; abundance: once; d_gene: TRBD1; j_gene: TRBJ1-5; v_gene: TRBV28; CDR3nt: TGTGCCAGCAGTTTAGGGGGACAGAGCAATCAGCCCCAGCATTTT; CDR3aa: CASSLGGQSNQPQHF
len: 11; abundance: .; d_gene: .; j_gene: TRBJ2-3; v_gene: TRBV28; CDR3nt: TGTGCCAGCAGTGGGAGCTGGGCGCAGTATTTT; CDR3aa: CASSGSWAQYF
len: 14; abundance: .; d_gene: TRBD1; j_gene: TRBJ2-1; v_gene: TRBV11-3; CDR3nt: TGTGCCAGCAGCCCCTGGACAGGGGACAATGAGCAGTTCTTC; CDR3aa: CASSPWTGDNEQFF
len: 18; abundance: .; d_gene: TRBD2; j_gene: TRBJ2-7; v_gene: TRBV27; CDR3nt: TGTGCCAGCAGTTTTAGCGGGGGTCTAGCGGGAGCGCCCTACGAGCAGTACTTC; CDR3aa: CASSFSGGLAGAPYEQYF
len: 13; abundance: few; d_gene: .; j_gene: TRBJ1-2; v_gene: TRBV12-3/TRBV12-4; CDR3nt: TGTGCCAGCAGTTTTCCGGGAAAATATGGCTACACCTTC; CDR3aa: CASSFPGKYGYTF
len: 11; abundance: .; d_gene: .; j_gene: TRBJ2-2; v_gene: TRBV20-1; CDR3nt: TGCAGTGCCAGACAGTCCGGGGAGCTGTTTTTT; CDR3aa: CSARQSGELFF
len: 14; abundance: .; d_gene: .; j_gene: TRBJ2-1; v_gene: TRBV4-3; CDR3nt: TGCGCCAGCAGCCAAGATGACCGGCAGGGCAAGCAGTTCTTC; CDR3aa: CASSQDDRQGKQFF
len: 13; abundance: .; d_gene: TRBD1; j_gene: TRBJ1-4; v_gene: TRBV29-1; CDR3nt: TGCAGCGCGGGACAGAATTATAATGAAAAACTGTTTTTT; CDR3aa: CSAGQNYNEKLFF
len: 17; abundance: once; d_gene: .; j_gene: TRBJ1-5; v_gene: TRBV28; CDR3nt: TGTGCCAGCAGTTTTGTTCGGGGACACTATAGCAATCAGCCCCAGCATTTT; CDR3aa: CASSFVRGHYSNQPQHF
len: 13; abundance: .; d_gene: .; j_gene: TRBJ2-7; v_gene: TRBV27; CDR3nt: TGTGCCAGCAGTGCCGACAGCTCCTACGAGCAGTACTTC; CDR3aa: CASSADSSYEQYF
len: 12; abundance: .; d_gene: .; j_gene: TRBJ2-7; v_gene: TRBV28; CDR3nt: TGTGCCAGCAGCTCCACACCCAGGGAGCAGTACTTC; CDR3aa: CASSSTPREQYF
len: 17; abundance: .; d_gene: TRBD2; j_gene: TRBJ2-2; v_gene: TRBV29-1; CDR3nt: TGCAGCGTTCGAAGGACTAGCGGGGGGGCGGGCACCGGGGAGCTGTTTTTT; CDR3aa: CSVRRTSGGAGTGELFF
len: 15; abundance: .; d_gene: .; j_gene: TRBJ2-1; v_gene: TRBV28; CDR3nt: TGTGCCAGCACCCCCAGGGTGGGGTCCTACAATGAGCAGTTCTTC; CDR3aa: CASTPRVGSYNEQFF
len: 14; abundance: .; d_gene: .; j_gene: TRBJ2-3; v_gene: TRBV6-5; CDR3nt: TGTGCCAGCGCCTACCTGGATCCAGGAGATACGCAGTATTTT; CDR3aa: CASAYLDPGDTQYF
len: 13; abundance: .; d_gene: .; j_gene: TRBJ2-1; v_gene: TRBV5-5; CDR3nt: TGTGCCAGCAGCTTCGGGATTAGGCTTGAGCAGTTCTTC; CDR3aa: CASSFGIRLEQFF
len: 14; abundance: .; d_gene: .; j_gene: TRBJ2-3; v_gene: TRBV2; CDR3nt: TGTGCCAGCAGTAAACGGGGGGCGTCAGATACGCAGTATTTT; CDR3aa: CASSKRGASDTQYF
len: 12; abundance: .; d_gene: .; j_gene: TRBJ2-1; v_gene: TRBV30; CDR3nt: TGTGCCTGGACCATGGGGCACAATGAGCAGTTCTTC; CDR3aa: CAWTMGHNEQFF
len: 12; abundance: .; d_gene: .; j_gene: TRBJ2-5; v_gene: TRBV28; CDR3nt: TGTGCCAGCAGTTCTCAGGGGGAGACCCAGTACTTC; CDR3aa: CASSSQGETQYF
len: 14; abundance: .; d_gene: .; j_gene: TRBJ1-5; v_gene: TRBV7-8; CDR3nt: TGTGCCAGCAGCTTAGCGGGGGGGTATCAGCCCCAGCATTTT; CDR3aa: CASSLAGGYQPQHF
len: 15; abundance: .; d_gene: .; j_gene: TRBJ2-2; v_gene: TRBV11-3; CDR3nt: TGTGCCAGCAGCCAGACCGGTAGCTTGTCCGGGGAGCTGTTTTTT; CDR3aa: CASSQTGSLSGELFF
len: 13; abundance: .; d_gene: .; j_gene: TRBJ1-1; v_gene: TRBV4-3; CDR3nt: TGCGCCAGCAGACTATCCGGAGGCCCTGAAGCTTTCTTT; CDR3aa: CASRLSGGPEAFF
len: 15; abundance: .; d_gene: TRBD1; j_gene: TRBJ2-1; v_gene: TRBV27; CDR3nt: TGTGCCAGCAGTCCAATGGGACAGGGAAACAATGAGCAGTTCTTC; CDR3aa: CASSPMGQGNNEQFF
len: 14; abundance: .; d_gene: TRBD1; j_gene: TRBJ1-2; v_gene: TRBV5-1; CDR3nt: TGCGCCAGCAGCTTGGGGGACAGGCCCTATGGCTACACCTTC; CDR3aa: CASSLGDRPYGYTF
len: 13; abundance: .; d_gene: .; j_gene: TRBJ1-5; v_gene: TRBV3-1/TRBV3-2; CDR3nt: TGTGCCAGCAGCCAAGGGCAGAATCAGCCCCAGCATTTT; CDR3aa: CASSQGQNQPQHF
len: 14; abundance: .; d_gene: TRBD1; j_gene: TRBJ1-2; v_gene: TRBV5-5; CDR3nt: TGTGCCAGCAGCTTGGGGCAGGGGGCATATGGCTACACCTTC; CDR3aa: CASSLGQGAYGYTF
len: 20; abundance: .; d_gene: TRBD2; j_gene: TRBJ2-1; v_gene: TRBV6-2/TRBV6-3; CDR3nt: TGTGCCAGCAGTTACACACCGGGACTAGCGGGGGGGAGAGACAGGAATGAGCAGTTCTTC; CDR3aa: CASSYTPGLAGGRDRNEQFF
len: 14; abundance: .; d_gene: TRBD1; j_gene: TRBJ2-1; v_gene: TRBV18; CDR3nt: TGTGCCAGCTCACCCCCGACAGGGGTAGCTGAGCAGTTCTTC; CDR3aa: CASSPPTGVAEQFF
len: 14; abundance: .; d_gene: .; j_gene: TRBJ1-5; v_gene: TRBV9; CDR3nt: TGTGCCAGCAGCCCCGACAGTATCTATCAGCCCCAGCATTTT; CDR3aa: CASSPDSIYQPQHF
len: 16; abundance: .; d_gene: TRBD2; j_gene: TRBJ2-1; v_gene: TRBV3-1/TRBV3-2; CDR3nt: TGTGCCAGCAGCCAAGAGGGGCTAGCGGCCTACAATGAGCAGTTCTTC; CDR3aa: CASSQEGLAAYNEQFF
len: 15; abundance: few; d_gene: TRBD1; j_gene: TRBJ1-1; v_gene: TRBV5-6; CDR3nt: TGTGCCAGCAGCCCGAGGAGGGGGCCGGCCACTGAAGCTTTCTTT; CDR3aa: CASSPRRGPATEAFF
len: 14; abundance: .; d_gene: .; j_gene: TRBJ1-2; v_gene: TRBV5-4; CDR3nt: TGTGCCAGCAGCTTGAAGGGGATCCCCTCTGGCTACACCTTC; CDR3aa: CASSLKGIPSGYTF
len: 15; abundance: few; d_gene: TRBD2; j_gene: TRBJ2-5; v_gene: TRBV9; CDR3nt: TGTGCCAGCAGCGCGGAGCGGGGGGCGTGGGAGACCCAGTACTTC; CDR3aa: CASSAERGAWETQYF
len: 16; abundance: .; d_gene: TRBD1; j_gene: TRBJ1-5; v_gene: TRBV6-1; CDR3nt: TGTGCCAGCAGTGAAAACAGGGGGTCGAGCAATCAGCCCCAGCATTTT; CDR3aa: CASSENRGSSNQPQHF
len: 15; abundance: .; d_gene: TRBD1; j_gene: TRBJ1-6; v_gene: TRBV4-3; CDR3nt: TGCGCCAGCAGCCAGACAGGGGGCGGGAATTCACCCCTCCACTTT; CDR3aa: CASSQTGGGNSPLHF